One sample yielded the 9 T cell receptor beta chains listed below, sequenced in a study of T cell changes during pregnancy in multiple sclerosis (dated by TCRdb to about 2019). The library was prepared using the immunoSEQ multiplex PCR assay. TCRdb took this table from immuneACCESS and kept in-frame rearrangements with V and J called. Such tables lack part of the clones; where checked against another copy, unresolved V genes explain under half of the gap, and the rest is unexplained. This sample is represented by tens of thousands of clones; 90% to 95% of them were singletons. Together, the top ten hold 0.6% to 0.9% of the sample. The sample here was CD4+ T cells from peripheral blood mononuclear cells, taken in the first trimester of pregnancy. Receptor source: a female donor with multiple sclerosis, enrolled in a pregnancy study.

V usage is TRBV18 and J usage is TRBJ1-6; TRBD1 might be the D (5 bases). Deletions cut 4 bases from V and 2 bases from J, with 9 bases between. The CDR3 contains 15 residues. The germline gives CDR1 KGHSH, CDR2 LQKENI. In DNA form, the CDR3 reads TGTGCCAGCTCACACAGGCAAACCTATAATTCACCCCTCCACTTT. Protein product: CASSHRQTYNSPLHF. Combining the CDR3 with reference TRBV18 and TRBJ1-6 gives the whole variable domain NAGVMQNPRHLVRRRGQEARLRCSPMKGHSHVYWYRQLPEEGLKFMVYLQKENIIDESGMPKERFSAEFPKEGPSILRIQQVVRGDSAAYFCASSHRQTYNSPLHFGNGTRLTVT.

This sequence joins TRBV5-6 and TRBJ1-5, with 9 positions matching TRBD1. Germline V gene sequence: CDR1 SGHDT, CDR2 YYEEEE. The CDR3 runs to 15 residues. V gave up 4 bases and J gave up 1 base; unmatched junction bases: 3. In nucleotides, the CDR3 is TGTGCCAGCAGCGCCGGGACAGGGAGCAATCAGCCCCAGCATTTT. Encoded protein: CASSAGTGSNQPQHF.

The chain couples TRBV5-1 to TRBJ1-2; 9 positions agree with TRBD1. CDR3 length: 15 residues. After removal of 3 bases from V and 6 bases from J, the junction contained 9 bases not matched to a gene. The germline V gene has CDR1 SGHRS and CDR2 YFSETQ. CDR3 amino acids: CASSSGTGIFDGYTF. As DNA, the CDR3 is TGCGCCAGCAGCTCGGGGACAGGGATTTTCGATGGCTACACCTTC.

V usage is TRBV4-3 and J usage is TRBJ1-2; possible D gene TRBD1, 6 bases. The V end was cut by 0 bases, the J end by 4 bases, with 9 bases between. This CDR3 comprises 14 residues. Germline V gives CDR1 LGHNA, CDR2 YSLEER. Here the CDR3 reads CASSQEVGAYGYTF. The CDR3 DNA follows: TGCGCCAGCAGCCAAGAGGTGGGGGCCTATGGCTACACCTTC.

This clone was found once. The chain joins TRBV19 to TRBJ2-5, with 8 nucleotides matching TRBD1. The CDR3 runs to 13 residues. The junction had 1 base not matched to a gene; V was cut back by 5 bases and J by 2 bases. Germline CDR1 is LNHDA and CDR2 is SQIVND (reference sequence). CDR3 sequence (DNA): TGTGCCAGTAGTTACAGGGGGCAAGAGACCCAGTACTTC. Translated: CASSYRGQETQYF.

V usage is TRBV6-1 and J usage is TRBJ2-2; 8 nucleotides align to TRBD2. CDR3 length: 14 amino acids. In germline, CDR1 is MNHNS, CDR2 SASEGT. Unmatched junction bases numbered 2, after V lost 4 bases and J lost 4 bases. The DNA for the CDR3 is TGTGCCAGCAGTGGACGGGAGGGCACCGGGGAGCTGTTTTTT. Translation: CASSGREGTGELFF.

V and J are TRBV4-2 and TRBJ2-1, with TRBD2 matching over 9 bases. The V segment lost 0 bases and the J segment 4 bases; nucleotides outside the gene matches: 4. Germline CDR1 reads LGHNA; CDR2 reads YNFKEQ. The CDR3 has 16 amino acids. CDR3 sequence: CASSQEASGAYNEQFF. Here the CDR3 DNA reads TGTGCCAGCAGCCAAGAGGCTAGCGGGGCTTACAATGAGCAGTTCTTC.

The V gene is TRBV10-1, the J gene TRBJ1-3; D is possibly TRBD1 (6 bases). Trimming removed 6 bases at V and 3 bases at J, with 6 bases between. CDR3 size: 12 residues. Germline CDR1 WNHNN, CDR2 SYGVQD (reference sequence). Here the CDR3 reads CASRQGGNTIYF. In DNA form, the CDR3 reads TGCGCCAGCAGACAGGGTGGAAACACCATATATTTT.

The chain employs TRBV18 and TRBJ1-2; D not certain. Germline V gene lookup returns CDR1 KGHSH and CDR2 LQKENI. V lost 3 bases and J lost 4, with 12 bases in between. The CDR3 runs to 14 residues. The CDR3 sequence: CASSPGQVAYGYTF. The CDR3 DNA sequence: TGTGCCAGCTCACCGGGTCAGGTTGCCTATGGCTACACCTTC.